These 30 T cell receptor beta chains share one sample of origin, sequenced in a study of blood T cell repertoires in COVID-19. Sequencing was performed with immunoSEQ multiplex PCR; in TCRdb, only in-frame clones are kept and a portion is missing. The sample comprises some 170,000 clones, around 81% of which are singletons, and 4.5% to 7.5% rests with the top ten. What was sequenced was PBMCs or T cells enriched from blood (not recorded which). Every receptor here comes from a man between 40 and 49 years old who had recovered from COVID-19.

The J gene is TRBJ2-2, the V gene TRBV5-1, with D perhaps matching TRBD2 (6 bases). The V gene's germline CDR1 is SGHRS and CDR2 YFSETQ. The CDR3 sequence is 17 residues long. V dropped 6 bases and J dropped 2 bases, with 20 bases sitting between them. Written as DNA, the CDR3 is TGCGCCAGCATCTCCCCGGAGGGGATGGGCAACACCGGGGAGCTGTTTTTT. Protein: CASISPEGMGNTGELFF.

The rearrangement links TRBV19 to TRBJ2-1; the D gene is possibly TRBD2 (5 bases). The CDR3 loop spans 13 amino acids. V was cut by 7 bases and J by 4 bases, with 11 bases left in between. CDR1 and CDR2 (germline): LNHDA, SQIVND (reference sequence). The CDR3 loop reads CASTDYGYNEQFF. CDR3 coding DNA: TGTGCCAGTACTGACTACGGATACAATGAGCAGTTCTTC.

In nucleotides, the CDR3 is TGCGCCAGCAGCCCCTTCCTCGGTAGCGAGCAGTACGTC. Translating gives CASSPFLGSEQYV. J is TRBJ2-7 and V is TRBV5-1, with unresolved D. CDR1 SGHRS and CDR2 YFSETQ come from the germline V gene. The CDR3 extends over 13 amino acids. V was pared by 4 bases and J by 6 bases, with 14 bases between.

V usage is TRBV19 and J usage is TRBJ2-2; 7 bases match TRBD2. V trimming: 5 bases; J trimming: 7 bases; junction bases outside the gene matches: 16. This CDR3 is built from 17 residues. Per germline, CDR1 LNHDA and CDR2 SQIVND (reference sequence). DNA for the CDR3: TGTGCCAGTAGTCTGGCAGGGAGGGCCCCGAGGTTCGGGGAGCTGTTTTTT. Translated, it gives CASSLAGRAPRFGELFF.

CDR3 loop: CSVAVNYGYTF. The CDR3 DNA reads TGCAGCGTTGCTGTTAACTATGGCTACACCTTC. The J gene is TRBJ1-2, the V gene TRBV29-1, with no clear D. Germline loops: CDR1 SQVTM, CDR2 ANQGSEA. The CDR3 spans 11 residues. V was pared by 4 bases and J by 1 base, with 4 bases between.

The V call is TRBV7-9, the J call TRBJ1-2; D is perhaps TRBD1 (6 bases). This CDR3 contains 15 residues. Trimming took off 1 base at V and 3 bases at J, with 12 bases between the two ends. From germline, CDR1 is SEHNR and CDR2 FQNEAQ (reference sequence). DNA of the CDR3: TGTGCCAGCAGCTTAGGTTGGGGGCTCGACTATGGCTACACCTTC. This translates into CASSLGWGLDYGYTF.

Only a few counts were recorded for this clone. The chain joins TRBV9 to TRBJ1-4; D possibly corresponds to TRBD1 (5 bases). The CDR3 consists of 13 residues. Germline lookup yields CDR1 SGDLS and CDR2 YYNGEE. Trimming shortened V by 3 bases and J by 7 bases, and 10 bases separated the two germline ends. DNA for the CDR3: TGTGCCAGCAGCGCCCGGGACTCTGAAAAACTGTTTTTT. Translation gives CASSARDSEKLFF.

The chain links TRBV7-9 to TRBJ1-1; 7 bases agree with TRBD1. The V segment lost 1 base and the J segment 4 bases; nucleotides outside the gene matches: 6. Germline-derived CDR1 and CDR2 are SEHNR and FQNEAQ (reference sequence). The CDR3 totals 15 residues. The CDR3 protein is CASSLGGGWGTEAFF. CDR3 nucleotides: TGTGCCAGCAGCTTAGGAGGGGGCTGGGGCACTGAAGCTTTCTTT.

V is TRBV5-4 and J is TRBJ1-1; D unclear. The ends were cut back, 0 bases at V and 2 bases at J, with 8 bases in the middle. The CDR3 is 14 residues long. Germline lookup yields CDR1 SGHNT and CDR2 YYREEE (reference sequence). The CDR3 region is CASSLGGPNTEAFF. In nucleotides, the CDR3 is TGTGCCAGCAGCTTGGGTGGCCCTAACACTGAAGCTTTCTTT.

The rearrangement uses TRBV27 and TRBJ2-1, with a weak D call TRBD1 (5 bases). V lost 6 bases, J lost 8 bases, and 17 bases lay in between. Germline loops: CDR1 MNHEY, CDR2 SMNVEV (reference sequence). The CDR3 covers 14 residues. In DNA form, the CDR3 reads TGTGCCAGCAGGGATTGGGGCCAGGGCTATGAGCAGTTCTTC. Translated, it gives CASRDWGQGYEQFF.

A remark on this clone: Other nucleotide sequences from this sample produce the same CDR3. V usage is TRBV18 and J usage is TRBJ1-1; a possible D gene is TRBD1 (5 bases). Germline V lookup: CDR1 KGHSH, CDR2 LQKENI. The CDR3 runs to 13 residues. Trimming stripped 4 bases from V and 1 base from J, with 7 bases between. The CDR3 is CASSQDRNTEAFF. CDR3 nucleotide sequence: TGTGCCAGCTCACAAGACAGGAACACTGAAGCTTTCTTT. The entire variable domain, with the rest obtained from reference TRBV18 and TRBJ1-1, is as follows: NAGVMQNPRHLVRRRGQEARLRCSPMKGHSHVYWYRQLPEEGLKFMVYLQKENIIDESGMPKERFSAEFPKEGPSILRIQQVVRGDSAAYFCASSQDRNTEAFFGQGTRLTVV.

CDR3 sequence reads: CASSLGGWASGYLNTGELFF. CDR3 DNA: TGTGCCAGCAGCTTAGGTGGTTGGGCTAGCGGGTACCTGAACACCGGGGAGCTGTTTTTT. The chain recombines TRBV13 with TRBJ2-2, with 8 nucleotides matching TRBD2. Looked up from germline, CDR1 is PRHDT and CDR2 is FYEKMQ (reference sequence). The J segment lost 1 base and the V segment lost 0 bases, leaving 13 bases of the junction unmatched. This CDR3 has 20 residues. Full variable domain (rest looked up from reference TRBV13 and TRBJ2-2): AAGVIQSPRHLIKEKRETATLKCYPIPRHDTVYWYQQGPGQDPQFLISFYEKMQSDKGSIPDRFSAQQFSDYHSELNMSSLELGDSALYFCASSLGGWASGYLNTGELFFGEGSRLTVL.

J is TRBJ2-1 and V is TRBV24-1; D is perhaps TRBD2 (6 bases). The CDR3 sequence is 15 residues long. V lost 3 bases to trimming and J lost 8 bases, with 16 bases between them. The germline CDR1 and CDR2 sequences are KGHDR and SFDVKD. This CDR3 reads CATSDAGPPGDEQFF. As DNA, the CDR3 is TGTGCCACCAGTGATGCGGGACCACCCGGGGATGAGCAGTTCTTC.

The DNA for the CDR3 is TGTGCCAGTAGTCCAGGGGACAGCTCTGGGGCCAACGTCCTGACTTTC. This sequence encodes CASSPGDSSGANVLTF. The chain carries TRBV19 and TRBJ2-6, with TRBD1 matching over 7 bases. The CDR3 runs to 16 residues. Trimming cost V 5 bases and J 0 bases; bases outside gene matches: 4. CDR1 and CDR2 from the germline V gene are LNHDA and SQIVND (reference sequence).

This clone turned up a few times. This chain links TRBV10-3 with TRBJ2-1; TRBD1 is a possible D gene (5 bases). V was pared by 6 bases and J by 5 bases, with 5 bases between. In germline, CDR1 is ENHRY, CDR2 SYGVKD. The CDR3 is made up of 11 amino acids. CDR3: CAIRDNNEQFF. CDR3 bases: TGTGCCATCAGGGACAACAATGAGCAGTTCTTC.

This clone was seen only a few times. The rearrangement uses TRBV24-1 and TRBJ2-3; 10 nucleotides agree with TRBD1. Germline CDR1 reads KGHDR; CDR2 reads SFDVKD. The CDR3 sequence is 16 residues long. J lost 6 bases, V lost 4 bases, and 9 bases had no gene match. CDR3 sequence (DNA): TGTGCCACCAGTGACCTTCCGGGACAGGGGACCGATACGCAGTATTTT. Protein sequence: CATSDLPGQGTDTQYF.

The J gene is TRBJ2-1, the V gene TRBV9, with TRBD2 matching 9 bases. V shed 3 bases, J shed 8 bases, and the junction held 6 bases outside the gene matches. Germline CDR1 reads SGDLS; CDR2 reads YYNGEE. This CDR3 is 14 amino acids long. CDR3 sequence (DNA): TGTGCCAGCAGCGGGAGCGGGGGGCTCGATGAGCAGTTCTTC. Encoded protein: CASSGSGGLDEQFF.

The CDR3 here is CASTQRAKNIQYF. DNA for the CDR3: TGTGCCAGCACCCAGCGGGCCAAAAACATTCAGTACTTC. This chain links TRBV13 with TRBJ2-4; the D gene is possibly TRBD2 (5 bases). Germline assignment: CDR1 PRHDT and CDR2 FYEKMQ (reference sequence). CDR3 length: 13 amino acids. V lost 7 bases and J lost 1, with 8 bases in between.

This rearrangement joins TRBV13 to TRBJ1-2, with D unclear. This CDR3 has 12 residues. Looked up from germline, CDR1 is PRHDT and CDR2 is FYEKMQ (reference sequence). Trimming took off 0 bases at V and 8 bases at J, with 7 bases between the two ends. CDR3 nucleotides: TGTGCCAGCAGCTTAGGCCGGGTCGGCTACACCTTC. Amino acids: CASSLGRVGYTF.

The chain uses TRBV5-1 and TRBJ1-6; no definite D call. The CDR3 runs to 16 residues. Germline values: CDR1 SGHRS, CDR2 YFSETQ. V was cut by 7 bases and J by 0 bases, with 14 bases left in between. The CDR3 bases are TGCGCCAGCCGACAAGACCGTAACTCCTATAATTCACCCCTCCACTTT. It translates to CASRQDRNSYNSPLHF.

V is TRBV5-4 and J is TRBJ2-1; tentative D call: TRBD1 (5 bases). V was cut by 4 bases and J by 7 bases, with 21 bases left in between. Germline assignment: CDR1 SGHNT and CDR2 YYREEE (reference sequence). There are 16 residues in the CDR3. The DNA for the CDR3 is TGTGCCAGCAGCCCGGCAGGTGGGGCTCTGAGGAATGAGCAGTTCTTC. It codes for CASSPAGGALRNEQFF.

CDR3 bases: TGTGCCAGCAGCTTGCAACAGCCCGGCTACACCTTC. Its protein product is CASSLQQPGYTF. V usage is TRBV5-6 and J usage is TRBJ1-2; no clear D. Germline assignment: CDR1 SGHDT and CDR2 YYEEEE. V was trimmed by 1 base and J by 8 bases, leaving 9 bases between them. This CDR3 spans 12 amino acids.

The chain couples TRBV1 to TRBJ1-3; the table names TRBD1, a call not compared with the DNA. TRBV1 is reported as a pseudogene. The CDR3 is made up of 17 amino acids. Here the CDR3 DNA reads TGCACCAGCAGCCGGGTCCGACAGGGAACCTATGGAAACACCATATATTTT. It specifies CTSSRVRQGTYGNTIYF.

The chain joins TRBV6-2 or TRBV6-3 to TRBJ2-7; weak D call: TRBD2 (7 bases). In germline, CDR1 is MNHEY, CDR2 SVGEGT. The CDR3 length is 21 residues. Trimming removed 2 bases from V and 0 bases from J, with 29 bases in between. The CDR3 nucleotides are TGTGCCAGCAGTTACCCCCCGTTGTGGGCGCACGGGGGGCGAATCTCCTACGAGCAGTACGTC. It is translated as CASSYPPLWAHGGRISYEQYV.

This clone was detected a few times. The chain joins TRBV5-3 to TRBJ1-5; D perhaps matches TRBD1 (5 bases). TRBV5-3 is given ORF status, its function remaining uncertain. V lost 2 bases, J lost 0 bases, and 9 bases lay in between. This CDR3 spans 15 amino acids. The CDR3: CARSFGGDSNQPQHF. CDR3 DNA: TGTGCCAGAAGCTTTGGGGGGGATAGCAATCAGCCCCAGCATTTT.

This clone has more than one count but fewer than ten. The V gene is TRBV3-1 (or the pseudogene TRBV3-2), the J gene TRBJ1-2; TRBD1 agrees at 9 bases. CDR1 and CDR2 from the germline V gene are LGHDT and YNNKEL (reference sequence). V lost 4 bases and J lost 2; bases outside the gene matches: 2. The CDR3 totals 14 residues. The CDR3: CASSPGQGNYGYTF. The CDR3 region has the DNA TGTGCCAGCAGCCCGGGACAGGGAAACTATGGCTACACCTTC.

V and J are TRBV18 and TRBJ2-5; 10 bases map to TRBD1. The CDR3 loop spans 14 amino acids. V gave up 7 bases and J gave up 3 bases; unmatched junction bases: 5. Germline values: CDR1 KGHSH, CDR2 LQKENI. The CDR3 DNA is TGTGCCAGCTTGGGACAGGGGATGGAAGAGACCCAGTACTTC. Its protein is CASLGQGMEETQYF.

J is TRBJ2-3 and V is TRBV5-5, with 10 bases aligning to TRBD1. The V gene's germline CDR1 is SGHKS and CDR2 YYEKEE (reference sequence). V was clipped by 4 bases and J by 0 bases; unmatched bases: 17. The CDR3 loop spans 20 amino acids. CDR3 residues: CASSRGTGVSIEGSTDTQYF. CDR3 DNA: TGTGCCAGCAGCCGCGGGACAGGGGTCTCAATCGAAGGGAGCACAGATACGCAGTATTTT.

Here the CDR3 DNA reads TGCGCCAGCAGCTCCGGGACAGGGGAGGCCAATGAGCAGTTCTTC. As protein: CASSSGTGEANEQFF. The chain links TRBV5-1 to TRBJ2-1; 10 bases fit TRBD1. The length of the CDR3 is 15 residues. V was clipped by 3 bases and J by 6 bases; unmatched bases: 6. Germline loops: CDR1 SGHRS, CDR2 YFSETQ.

This rearrangement joins TRBV5-1 to TRBJ2-3, with 8 positions matching TRBD1. Germline loops: CDR1 SGHRS, CDR2 YFSETQ. Trimming removed 4 bases from V and 1 base from J; junction bases left unmatched: 2. The CDR3 consists of 14 residues. The CDR3 DNA reads TGCGCCAGCAGCCGGGGACAGGGCACAGATACGCAGTATTTT. It yields the protein CASSRGQGTDTQYF.